Sequencing of this T cell receptor (beta chain) was carried out in a study of cytomegalovirus exposure and HLA in healthy donors. Study-wide points: Per a later analysis, HLA-associated TCR beta chains showed more clonal expansion than other, equally common TCR beta chains.

PCR primers comprised 60 Vbeta and 13 Jbeta primers. Produced via immunoSEQ multiplex PCR; TCRdb's table is partial and in-frame only. The sample lists over 70,000 clones; approximately 60% were seen once. Note on this clone: The antigen is undetermined.

V lost 4 bases to trimming and J lost 4 bases, with 10 bases between them. Germline V gene data show CDR1 as MDHEN and CDR2 as SYDVKM. The CDR3 length is 13 residues. The source of this sequence is a woman in her forties or fifties in good health and CMV-seropositive. The chain joins TRBV28 to TRBJ1-2; a weak D match, TRBD1 (5 bases). Sequences were obtained from PBMCs. The chain's CDR3 is CASSSGLIYGYTF. CDR3 coding DNA: TGTGCCAGCAGTTCAGGGCTAATCTATGGCTACACCTTC.